Listed below are T cell receptor beta chains from one sample, sequenced in a study of CD8 T cells in Susac syndrome. TCRdb re-called the immunoSEQ multiplex PCR reads through MiXCR, storing one row per CDR3 protein. The data hold 95,000 to 150,000 distinct CDR3 sequences, with roughly 95% observed a single time. Sequenced: CD4+ T cells from PBMCs. Receptor source: a human donor with Susac syndrome. CDR3s include the opening cysteine and the closing phenylalanine or tryptophan. D genes are given only for firm matches. Only part of the rows carry a size: once, few, many, or a class if the clone is expanded.

d_call: -
v_call: TRBV11-2
j_call: TRBJ2-7
clone_size: -
cdr3_aa: CASSRSAEYEQYF
cdr3_nt: TGTGCCAGCAGCCGCTCAGCGGAGTACGAGCAGTACTTC

d_call: -
v_call: TRBV15
j_call: TRBJ1-2
clone_size: -
cdr3_aa: CATSRGQVGYGYTF
cdr3_nt: TGTGCCACCAGCAGAGGACAGGTTGGATATGGCTACACCTTC

d_call: TRBD1
v_call: TRBV5-1
j_call: TRBJ2-3
clone_size: -
cdr3_aa: CASSGKTGVGTDTQYF
cdr3_nt: TGCGCCAGCAGCGGAAAGACAGGGGTGGGCACAGATACGCAGTATTTT

d_call: -
v_call: TRBV9
j_call: TRBJ2-1
clone_size: once
cdr3_aa: CASSVEVSLGGSYNEQFF
cdr3_nt: TGTGCCAGCAGCGTAGAGGTTTCCCTAGGGGGGTCCTACAATGAGCAGTTCTTC

d_call: TRBD2
v_call: TRBV20-1
j_call: TRBJ2-1
clone_size: -
cdr3_aa: CSARDYLKTSGRRNEQFF
cdr3_nt: TGCAGTGCTAGAGATTACCTCAAGACTAGCGGGAGAAGGAATGAGCAGTTCTTC

d_call: TRBD2
v_call: TRBV12-3/TRBV12-4
j_call: TRBJ2-7
clone_size: -
cdr3_aa: CASSPGTSGSRAYEQYF
cdr3_nt: TGTGCCAGCAGTCCTGGGACTAGCGGGAGCCGGGCCTACGAGCAGTACTTC

d_call: -
v_call: TRBV19
j_call: TRBJ1-5
clone_size: -
cdr3_aa: CASSIAGDGQPQHF
cdr3_nt: TGTGCCAGTAGTATAGCAGGGGACGGTCAGCCCCAGCATTTT

d_call: -
v_call: TRBV27
j_call: TRBJ1-5
clone_size: -
cdr3_aa: CASTLGDINQPQHF
cdr3_nt: TGTGCCAGCACTCTAGGGGACATCAATCAGCCCCAGCATTTT

d_call: -
v_call: TRBV9
j_call: TRBJ2-7
clone_size: -
cdr3_aa: CASSVGTLGPYEQYF
cdr3_nt: TGTGCCAGCAGCGTAGGAACACTAGGGCCCTACGAGCAGTACTTC

d_call: TRBD1
v_call: TRBV6-5
j_call: TRBJ2-3
clone_size: -
cdr3_aa: CAISDRGPTDTQYF
cdr3_nt: TGTGCAATTAGCGACAGGGGGCCAACAGATACGCAGTATTTT

d_call: -
v_call: TRBV18
j_call: TRBJ2-3
clone_size: once
cdr3_aa: CASSPSRPTADTQYF
cdr3_nt: TGTGCCAGCTCCCCCTCCCGACCGACCGCAGATACGCAGTATTTT

d_call: TRBD2
v_call: TRBV20-1
j_call: TRBJ2-3
clone_size: -
cdr3_aa: CSATLLAGATDTQYF
cdr3_nt: TGCAGTGCTACCCTACTAGCGGGAGCGACAGATACGCAGTATTTT

d_call: -
v_call: TRBV5-1
j_call: TRBJ1-1
clone_size: -
cdr3_aa: CASRGQMNTEAFF
cdr3_nt: TGCGCCAGCAGAGGACAGATGAACACTGAAGCTTTCTTT

d_call: TRBD2
v_call: TRBV12-3/TRBV12-4
j_call: TRBJ2-5
clone_size: -
cdr3_aa: CASRIGTSGETQYF
cdr3_nt: TGTGCCAGCAGAATCGGGACTAGCGGAGAGACCCAGTACTTC

d_call: -
v_call: TRBV18
j_call: TRBJ2-3
clone_size: once
cdr3_aa: CASSPPGGTADTQYF
cdr3_nt: TGTGCCAGCTCACCACCGGGGGGAACGGCAGATACGCAGTATTTT

d_call: TRBD1
v_call: TRBV20-1
j_call: TRBJ2-7
clone_size: -
cdr3_aa: CSAEGQGLYEQYF
cdr3_nt: TGCAGTGCCGAAGGACAGGGGTTATACGAGCAGTACTTC

d_call: -
v_call: TRBV20-1
j_call: TRBJ1-1
clone_size: few
cdr3_aa: CSARRGMNTEAFF
cdr3_nt: TGCAGTGCTCGCAGGGGCATGAACACTGAAGCTTTCTTT

d_call: -
v_call: TRBV20-1
j_call: TRBJ1-1
clone_size: -
cdr3_aa: CSARRRVNTEAFF
cdr3_nt: TGCAGTGCTAGAAGAAGGGTGAACACTGAAGCTTTCTTT

d_call: -
v_call: TRBV29-1
j_call: TRBJ1-1
clone_size: -
cdr3_aa: CSGRRGVNTEAFF
cdr3_nt: TGCAGCGGCCGACGGGGGGTGAACACTGAAGCTTTCTTT

d_call: TRBD1
v_call: TRBV4-3
j_call: TRBJ2-3
clone_size: -
cdr3_aa: CASSQEKGEGQGSTDTQYF
cdr3_nt: TGCGCCAGCAGCCAAGAGAAGGGTGAGGGACAGGGGTCCACAGATACGCAGTATTTT

d_call: -
v_call: TRBV5-4
j_call: TRBJ2-3
clone_size: -
cdr3_aa: CASSSDDIGGTDTQYF
cdr3_nt: TGTGCCAGCAGCTCCGACGACATAGGGGGCACAGATACGCAGTATTTT

d_call: TRBD2
v_call: TRBV30
j_call: TRBJ2-2
clone_size: -
cdr3_aa: CAWANSGRPRPGELFF
cdr3_nt: TGTGCCTGGGCCAATAGCGGGAGGCCGCGCCCCGGGGAGCTGTTTTTT